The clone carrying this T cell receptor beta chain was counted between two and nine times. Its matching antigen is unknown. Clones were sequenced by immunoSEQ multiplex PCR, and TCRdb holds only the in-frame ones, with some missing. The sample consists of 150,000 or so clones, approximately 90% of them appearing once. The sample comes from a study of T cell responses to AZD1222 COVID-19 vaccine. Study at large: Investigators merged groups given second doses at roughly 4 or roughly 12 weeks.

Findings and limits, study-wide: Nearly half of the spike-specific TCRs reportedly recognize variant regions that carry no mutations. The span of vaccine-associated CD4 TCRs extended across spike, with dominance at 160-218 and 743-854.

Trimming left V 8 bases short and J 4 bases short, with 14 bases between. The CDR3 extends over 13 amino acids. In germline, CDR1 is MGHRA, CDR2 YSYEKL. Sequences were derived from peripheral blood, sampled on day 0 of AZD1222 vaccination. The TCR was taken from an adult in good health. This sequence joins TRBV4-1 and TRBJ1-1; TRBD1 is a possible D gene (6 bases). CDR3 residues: CASARGASTEAFF. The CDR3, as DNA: TGCGCCAGCGCGAGGGGGGCTAGCACTGAAGCTTTCTTT.